These 16 T cell receptor beta chains were sequenced from one sample in a study of blood T cell repertoires in COVID-19. The method was immunoSEQ multiplex PCR; TCRdb's version includes in-frame clones alone and lacks a portion of them. The repertoire holds roughly 140,000 clones, with 88% as singletons. The source material was peripheral blood. Receptor source: a woman in her seventies with acute or convalescent COVID-19.

The rearrangement uses TRBV5-1 and TRBJ2-7; unclear D gene. V lost 0 bases and J lost 3, with 4 bases in between. The CDR3 sequence is 12 residues long. Germline CDR1 and CDR2: SGHRS and YFSETQ. CDR3 loop: CASSLDLYEQYF. CDR3 in DNA: TGCGCCAGCAGCTTGGATCTCTACGAGCAGTACTTC.

This clone came up a few times. The chain employs TRBV7-2 and TRBJ1-3; D is possibly TRBD1 (5 bases). The germline gives CDR1 SGHTA, CDR2 FQGNSA. The CDR3 length is 15 residues. Trimming pared 1 base from V and 4 bases from J, leaving 11 bases between. The CDR3 spells CASSLGETVGNTIYF. The CDR3 region has the DNA TGTGCCAGCAGCTTAGGCGAGACAGTAGGAAACACCATATATTTT.

The V gene is TRBV11-2, the J gene TRBJ2-5; tentative D call: TRBD2 (6 bases). Trimming shortened V by 5 bases and J by 7 bases, and 17 bases separated the two germline ends. The CDR3 loop spans 14 amino acids. Germline V gene data show CDR1 as SGHAT and CDR2 as FQNNGV. The chain's CDR3 is CASSLEGPPGTQYF. CDR3 in DNA: TGTGCCAGCAGCCTGGAGGGGCCCCCAGGGACCCAGTACTTC.

The chain employs TRBV19 and TRBJ1-2; 8 positions agree with TRBD1. The CDR3 is 15 residues long. From germline, CDR1 is LNHDA and CDR2 SQIVND (reference sequence). V trimming: 5 bases; J trimming: 2 bases; junction bases outside the gene matches: 7. CDR3 sequence: CASSRTGTGNYGYTF. CDR3 nucleotide sequence: TGTGCCAGTAGTCGAACCGGGACAGGCAACTATGGCTACACCTTC.

The J gene is TRBJ2-7, the V gene TRBV27, with 7 positions matching TRBD1. V shed 10 bases, J shed 2 bases, and the junction held 11 bases outside the gene matches. Germline CDR1 is MNHEY and CDR2 is SMNVEV (reference sequence). The length of the CDR3 is 14 residues. The CDR3 sequence: CAIPGWTGAYEQYV. The CDR3 DNA sequence: TGTGCCATCCCAGGCTGGACAGGCGCCTACGAGCAGTACGTC.

Concerning this clone itself: Sequence at one end of the junction differs from germline and may be a read error. The genes are TRBV6-1 and TRBJ1-6, with 8 bases that match TRBD1. CDR3 length: 14 residues. From germline, CDR1 is MNHNS and CDR2 SASEGT. CDR3 loop: CASRETGDHSPLHF. The CDR3, as DNA: TGTGCCAGCCGTGAGACAGGGGACCATTCACCCCTCCACTTT.

The count of this clone is one. The chain combines TRBV18 with TRBJ2-3; 9 bases are shared with TRBD1. The germline CDR1 and CDR2 sequences are KGHSH and LQKENI. V shed 2 bases and J 3 bases; nucleotides not matched to a gene: 3. This CDR3 region has 15 residues. As DNA, the CDR3 is TGTGCCAGCTCACCAAAAGGGACAGGGACAGATACGCAGTATTTT. Its protein is CASSPKGTGTDTQYF.

V gene TRBV28 combines with J gene TRBJ2-3, with D perhaps TRBD2 (6 bases). V lost 2 bases and J 6 bases, leaving 15 bases between the germline ends. Germline CDR1 MDHEN, CDR2 SYDVKM. This CDR3 contains 15 residues. CDR3 in DNA: TGTGCCAGCAGTTTACCCGGGACTCCCCGGGATACGCAGTATTTT. Protein: CASSLPGTPRDTQYF.

The chain uses TRBV5-1 and TRBJ2-3; no clear D gene. Germline CDR1 and CDR2: SGHRS and YFSETQ. Trimming removed 3 bases from V and 8 bases from J, with 19 bases in between. This CDR3 spans 15 amino acids. CDR3 sequence: CASSSYYPGESTQYF. Written as DNA, the CDR3 is TGCGCCAGCAGCTCATACTACCCTGGAGAGAGTACGCAGTATTTT. Full variable domain (outside the CDR3, taken from reference TRBV5-1 and TRBJ2-3): KAGVTQTPRYLIKTRGQQVTLSCSPISGHRSVSWYQQTPGQGLQFLFEYFSETQRNKGNFPGRFSGRQFSNSRSEMNVSTLELGDSALYLCASSSYYPGESTQYFGPGTRLTVL.

The chain couples TRBV7-8 to TRBJ1-2; TRBD1 matches 8 bases. CDR1 is SGHVS, CDR2 FQNEAQ, per germline. The CDR3 loop spans 15 amino acids. With V trimmed by 5 bases and J by 8 bases, 13 bases remained unmatched. CDR3 in amino acids: CASSPRTGLVGGYTF. CDR3 nucleotide sequence: TGTGCCAGCAGCCCACGGACAGGGTTGGTGGGGGGCTACACCTTC.

This chain joins TRBV18 and TRBJ2-5; possibly TRBD1 for D (6 bases). CDR3 length: 13 amino acids. Germline V gene sequence: CDR1 KGHSH, CDR2 LQKENI. V lost 6 bases and J 3 bases, leaving 11 bases between the germline ends. The CDR3 coding sequence is TGTGCCAGCTCTCTTAACAGGGAAGAGACCCAGTACTTC. This gives the protein CASSLNREETQYF.

The chain recombines TRBV19 with TRBJ1-2, with a weak D call TRBD1 (6 bases). The CDR3 covers 13 residues. V lost 5 bases and J lost 6, with 13 bases in between. The germline gives CDR1 LNHDA, CDR2 SQIVND (reference sequence). The CDR3 spells CASSWGPGDGYTF. The CDR3 bases are TGTGCCAGTAGTTGGGGGCCCGGGGATGGCTACACCTTC.

The chain couples TRBV14 to TRBJ1-1, with 8 positions matching TRBD1. Germline V lookup: CDR1 SGHDN, CDR2 FVKESK. Losses at the gene ends were 4 bases for V and 10 bases for J; bases not matched to a gene: 8. The CDR3 is 13 amino acids. The CDR3 DNA sequence: TGTGCCAGCAGCCCCACAGGGGGACGGGGAGCTTTCTTT. Translated: CASSPTGGRGAFF.

The rearrangement uses TRBV4-1 and TRBJ1-6; unclear D gene. Germline CDR1 reads MGHRA; CDR2 reads YSYEKL. V was shortened by 6 bases and J by 9 bases, with 6 bases between the two germline ends. This CDR3 is built from 11 residues. In DNA form, the CDR3 reads TGCGCCAGCAGTCGAGGTTCACCCCTCCACTTT. As protein: CASSRGSPLHF.

V usage is TRBV28 and J usage is TRBJ1-1; D is unresolved. The V end lost 4 bases, the J end lost 6 bases, and 12 bases lay between the germline ends. The CDR3 length is 13 residues. The germline V gene has CDR1 MDHEN and CDR2 SYDVKM. The CDR3 protein is CASSWARVAEAFF. CDR3 nucleotide sequence: TGTGCCAGCAGTTGGGCGCGGGTCGCTGAAGCTTTCTTT.

The CDR3, as DNA: TGCGCCAGCAGCCACGCTTCCGGGGACAGGGAGCAGCCCCAGCATTTT. Amino acid sequence: CASSHASGDREQPQHF. J is TRBJ1-5 and V is TRBV4-1; 9 nucleotides align to TRBD1. The CDR3 loop spans 16 amino acids. V shed 3 bases, J shed 7 bases, and the junction held 10 bases outside the gene matches. Germline-derived CDR1 and CDR2 are MGHRA and YSYEKL.